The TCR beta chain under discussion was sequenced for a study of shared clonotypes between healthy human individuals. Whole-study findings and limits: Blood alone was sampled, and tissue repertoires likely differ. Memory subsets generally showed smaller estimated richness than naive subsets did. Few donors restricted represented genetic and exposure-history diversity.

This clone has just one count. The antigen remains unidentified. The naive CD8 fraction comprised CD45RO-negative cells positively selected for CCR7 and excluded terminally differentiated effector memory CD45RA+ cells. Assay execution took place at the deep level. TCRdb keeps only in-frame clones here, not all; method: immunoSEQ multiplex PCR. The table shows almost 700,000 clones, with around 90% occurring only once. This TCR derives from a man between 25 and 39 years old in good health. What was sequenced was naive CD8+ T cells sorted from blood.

CDR3 sequence reads: CAWSPTGGSTEAFF. CDR3 DNA sequence: TGTGCCTGGAGTCCTACTGGGGGATCCACTGAAGCTTTCTTT. This chain uses TRBV30 with TRBJ1-1; D is possibly TRBD1 (5 bases). Per the germline V gene, CDR1 is GTSNPN and CDR2 is SVGIG (reference sequence). The CDR3 covers 14 residues. V was shortened by 2 bases and J by 4 bases, with 14 bases between the two germline ends.